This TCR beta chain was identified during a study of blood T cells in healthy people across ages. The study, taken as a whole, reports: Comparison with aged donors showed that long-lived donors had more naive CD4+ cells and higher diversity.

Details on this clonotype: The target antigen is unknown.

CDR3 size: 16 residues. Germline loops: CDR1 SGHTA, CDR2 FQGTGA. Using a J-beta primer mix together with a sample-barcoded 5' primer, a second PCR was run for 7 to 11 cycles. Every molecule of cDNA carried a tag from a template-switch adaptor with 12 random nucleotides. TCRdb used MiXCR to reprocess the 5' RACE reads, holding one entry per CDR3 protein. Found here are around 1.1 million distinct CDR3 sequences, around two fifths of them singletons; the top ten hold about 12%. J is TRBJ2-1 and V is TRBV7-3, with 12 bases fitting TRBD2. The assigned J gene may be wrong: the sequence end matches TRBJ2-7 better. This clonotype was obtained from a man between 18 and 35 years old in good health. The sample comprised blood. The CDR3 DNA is TGTGCCAGCAGCGGCTCTAGCGGGGGGGTCTACAATGAGCAGTACTTC. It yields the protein CASSGSSGGVYNEQYF.